Listed here are 27 T cell receptor beta chains from one sample, sequenced in a study of blood T cell repertoires in COVID-19. Generated by immunoSEQ multiplex PCR, the TCRdb table keeps only in-frame clones and is missing some. The sample lists 93,000 or so clones, 84% occurring once. Specimen: peripheral blood. The receptors derive from a human donor in a cohort sampled during active COVID-19.

The chain recombines TRBV7-6 with TRBJ2-2, with TRBD1 identical over 11 bases. The germline V gene encodes CDR1 SGHVS and CDR2 FNYEAQ. The CDR3 extends over 15 amino acids. J gave up 7 bases and V 6 bases, and 7 bases lay outside the gene matches. In DNA, the CDR3 is TGTGCCAGCAGTTACGGACAGGGGGCTGACGGGGAGCTGTTTTTT. Its protein is CASSYGQGADGELFF. The full variable domain, in which reference TRBV7-6 and TRBJ2-2 provide the parts outside the CDR3, is GAGVSQSPRYKVTKRGQDVALRCDPISGHVSLYWYRQALGQGPEFLTYFNYEAQQDKSGLPNDRFSAERPEGSISTLTIQRTEQRDSAMYRCASSYGQGADGELFFGEGSRLTVL.

The chain has TRBV21-1 and TRBJ1-5; TRBD1, as called in the table, went unchecked against the DNA. TRBV21-1 represents a pseudogene. The CDR3 is made up of 18 amino acids. The CDR3 is CASSGLGTVRYSNQPQHF. In DNA form, the CDR3 reads TGTGCCAGCAGCGGTCTCGGGACAGTTAGATATAGCAATCAGCCCCAGCATTTT.

The V call is TRBV2, the J call TRBJ2-2; no firm D call. This CDR3 spans 15 amino acids. Germline loops: CDR1 SNHLY, CDR2 FYNNEI. Trimming cost V 3 bases and J 4 bases, with 12 bases left between them. This chain's CDR3 is CASSESKTITGELFF. The CDR3 DNA is TGTGCCAGCAGTGAGAGTAAAACCATCACCGGGGAGCTGTTTTTT. The complete variable domain, with remaining parts taken from reference TRBV2 and TRBJ2-2, reads EPEVTQTPSHQVTQMGQEVILRCVPISNHLYFYWYRQILGQKVEFLVSFYNNEISEKSEIFDDQFSVERPDGSNFTLKIRSTKLEDSAMYFCASSESKTITGELFFGEGSRLTVL.

The chain recombines TRBV5-1 with TRBJ1-1; unclear D gene. Trimming cost V 4 bases and J 3 bases, with 10 bases left between them. The CDR3 is made up of 13 amino acids. The germline gives CDR1 SGHRS, CDR2 YFSETQ. CDR3 protein: CASSPIVHTEAFF. CDR3 coding DNA: TGCGCCAGCAGCCCGATAGTTCACACTGAAGCTTTCTTT.

The rearrangement links TRBV9 to TRBJ2-3; 8 bases align to TRBD2. Germline V gives CDR1 SGDLS, CDR2 YYNGEE. CDR3 length equals 16 residues. With V trimmed by 0 bases and J by 4 bases, 7 bases remained unmatched. The CDR3 loop is CASSVDRGGRADTQYF. The CDR3 nucleotides read TGTGCCAGCAGCGTAGACCGGGGGGGCCGGGCAGATACGCAGTATTTT.

CDR3 in DNA: TGCGCCAGCAGCTTGGAGGTAGCGGGGAAACAAGAGACCCAGTACTTC. It specifies CASSLEVAGKQETQYF. This chain joins TRBV5-1 and TRBJ2-5; 8 bases align to TRBD2. The CDR3 runs 16 residues. Germline loops: CDR1 SGHRS, CDR2 YFSETQ. With V trimmed by 0 bases and J by 2 bases, 6 bases remained unmatched.

The chain carries TRBV10-3 and TRBJ2-5, with D perhaps matching TRBD2 (6 bases). There are 15 residues in the CDR3. Germline CDR1 reads ENHRY; CDR2 reads SYGVKD. Deletions cut 4 bases from V and 5 bases from J, with 17 bases between. The CDR3 DNA reads TGTGCCATCAGTGCCGCGGGGCGGGGCGGGGAGACCCAGTACTTC. Its protein is CAISAAGRGGETQYF.

This clone showed up just once. The rearrangement uses TRBV4-3 and TRBJ1-1; weak D call: TRBD1 (5 bases). Trimming cost V 0 bases and J 2 bases, with 13 bases left between them. The CDR3 sequence is 16 residues long. Germline V gene lookup returns CDR1 LGHNA and CDR2 YSLEER. DNA of the CDR3: TGCGCCAGCAGCCAAGATCTCGGCAGGGCAAACACTGAAGCTTTCTTT. Translation gives CASSQDLGRANTEAFF.

This chain connects TRBV19 to TRBJ2-3, with TRBD1 matching 7 bases. V shed 1 base and J 2 bases; nucleotides not matched to a gene: 3. CDR3 length equals 15 residues. CDR1 and CDR2 (germline): LNHDA, SQIVND (reference sequence). The DNA of the CDR3 is TGTGCCAGTAGTATAGGGGACAGTCACACAGATACGCAGTATTTT. Its protein product is CASSIGDSHTDTQYF.

CDR3 bases: TGTGCCAGCAGAGCTCGACACCGGGACAGGAGACTTTACTATAATTCACCCCTCCACTTT. As protein: CASRARHRDRRLYYNSPLHF. The chain is built from TRBV27 and TRBJ1-6, with 8 bases identical to TRBD1. Trimming removed 6 bases from V and 3 bases from J; junction bases left unmatched: 19. CDR1 is MNHEY, CDR2 SMNVEV, per germline (reference sequence). There are 20 residues in the CDR3.

The chain carries TRBV6-5 and TRBJ1-1; weak D call: TRBD1 (5 bases). V was clipped by 5 bases and J by 0 bases, with 13 bases between them. CDR1 and CDR2 (germline): MNHEY, SVGAGI. The CDR3 length is 15 residues. The CDR3 region has the DNA TGTGCCAGCAGTCCCGCCGACAGAATGAACACTGAAGCTTTCTTT. Its protein product is CASSPADRMNTEAFF.

V is TRBV3-1 (or the pseudogene TRBV3-2) and J is TRBJ2-3; D unclear. The CDR3 totals 15 residues. V dropped 1 base and J dropped 3 bases, with 11 bases sitting between them. CDR1 and CDR2 (germline): LGHDT, YNNKEL (reference sequence). The CDR3 loop reads CASSQASGFTDTQYF. As DNA, the CDR3 is TGTGCCAGCAGCCAAGCATCCGGGTTTACAGATACGCAGTATTTT.

V and J are TRBV7-2 and TRBJ2-1; weak D call: TRBD1 (5 bases). V lost 1 base, J lost 9 bases, and 16 bases lay in between. The CDR3 sequence is 15 residues long. CDR1 SGHTA and CDR2 FQGNSA come from the germline V gene. As DNA, the CDR3 is TGTGCCAGCAGCTTAGATATGTTAGGGGCGGCTGAGCAGTTCTTC. Translating it yields CASSLDMLGAAEQFF.

The chain combines TRBV7-6 with TRBJ1-5; a possible D gene is TRBD1 (6 bases). Per germline, CDR1 SGHVS and CDR2 FNYEAQ. The V end was cut by 5 bases, the J end by 6 bases, with 14 bases between. This CDR3 has 14 residues. As DNA, the CDR3 is TGTGCCAGCAGCCAAGCGGGGGGCGGTCAGCCCCAGCATTTT. Encoded protein: CASSQAGGGQPQHF.

The rearrangement links TRBV27 to TRBJ1-1, with 7 bases fitting TRBD1. The CDR3 loop spans 14 amino acids. The trim removed 6 bases at V and 4 bases at J, leaving 8 bases unmatched. Germline V lookup: CDR1 MNHEY, CDR2 SMNVEV (reference sequence). The CDR3 DNA follows: TGTGCCAGCAGCCGTCAGGGGGGAGGCACTGAAGCTTTCTTT. It codes for CASSRQGGGTEAFF.

This sequence joins TRBV9 and TRBJ2-5; 10 bases agree with TRBD2. The CDR3 is 15 amino acids. CDR1 SGDLS and CDR2 YYNGEE come from the germline V gene. V shed 2 bases and J 5 bases; nucleotides not matched to a gene: 6. CDR3 loop: CASSVSSGGRETQYF. The CDR3 DNA follows: TGTGCCAGCAGCGTTTCTAGCGGGGGCCGGGAGACCCAGTACTTC.

The chain links TRBV12-3 or TRBV12-4 to TRBJ1-2, with 7 bases lining up with TRBD1. The length of the CDR3 is 13 residues. With 5 bases clipped from V and 7 bases from J, the junction kept 7 bases outside the gene matches. CDR3: CASSPGGWRGYTF. For the CDR3, the DNA is TGTGCCAGCAGTCCAGGGGGTTGGCGTGGCTACACCTTC.

The chain links TRBV6-5 to TRBJ2-1; a possible D gene is TRBD1 (6 bases). The germline CDR1 and CDR2 sequences are MNHEY and SVGAGI. V gave up 6 bases and J gave up 1 base, with 13 bases separating them. The CDR3 consists of 15 residues. CDR3 residues: CASSTQGFSYNEQFF. In nucleotides, the CDR3 is TGTGCCAGCAGCACGCAGGGGTTTTCCTACAATGAGCAGTTCTTC.

This sequence joins TRBV25-1 and TRBJ1-6; TRBD1 matches 7 bases. Germline CDR1 is MGHDK and CDR2 is SYGVNS. The V and J ends lost 6 bases and 6 bases, in that order; junction bases with no gene match: 11. The CDR3 covers 16 residues. The CDR3 spells CASRPLTGASNSPLHF. In DNA, the CDR3 is TGTGCCAGCAGGCCTCTAACAGGGGCCAGTAATTCACCCCTCCACTTT.

The chain employs TRBV27 and TRBJ2-7; 8 bases fit TRBD2. Germline trimming cut 2 bases from V and 0 bases from J; bases unmatched to any gene: 9. The V gene's germline CDR1 is MNHEY and CDR2 SMNVEV (reference sequence). The CDR3 loop spans 17 amino acids. As DNA, the CDR3 is TGTGCCAGCAGTTTAGTTTATTCGGGGGGGAGCTCCTACGAGCAGTACTTC. Its translation is CASSLVYSGGSSYEQYF.

The chain has TRBV11-1 and TRBJ1-3, with D perhaps TRBD1 (5 bases). V was shortened by 5 bases and J by 2 bases, with 16 bases between the two germline ends. Germline V gene data show CDR1 as SGHAT and CDR2 as FQDESV (reference sequence). The CDR3 totals 16 residues. Written as DNA, the CDR3 is TGTGCCAGCAGCAGGAATGGGGCGGACACTGGAAACACCATATATTTT. Its translation: CASSRNGADTGNTIYF.

The V gene is TRBV7-3, the J gene TRBJ2-1; TRBD2 aligns across 7 bases. Germline CDR1 SGHTA, CDR2 FQGTGA. With 5 bases clipped from V and 7 bases from J, the junction kept 14 bases outside the gene matches. The CDR3 totals 16 residues. CDR3 amino acids: CASSPQPGLSDNEQFF. For the CDR3, the DNA is TGTGCCAGCAGCCCCCAGCCGGGACTATCTGATAATGAGCAGTTCTTC.

In DNA form, the CDR3 reads TGCGCCAGCAGCCAAGATCGGGTGGGTGCTCGCTATGGCTACACCTTC. Its translation is CASSQDRVGARYGYTF. The rearrangement joins TRBV4-3 to TRBJ1-2; D not certain. The CDR3 length is 16 residues. V dropped 0 bases and J dropped 4 bases, with 15 bases sitting between them. In germline, CDR1 is LGHNA, CDR2 YSLEER.

As regards this clone: Other DNA variants within this sample encode the same CDR3. V and J are TRBV5-1 and TRBJ1-1, with unresolved D. CDR1 and CDR2 (germline): SGHRS, YFSETQ. The V end was cut by 2 bases, the J end by 0 bases, with 5 bases between. This CDR3 is 13 amino acids long. CDR3 coding DNA: TGCGCCAGCAGCTTAGCCGTGAACACTGAAGCTTTCTTT. This encodes CASSLAVNTEAFF.

The chain is built from TRBV5-1 and TRBJ2-7, with D possibly being TRBD1 (5 bases). The V gene lost 0 bases and the J gene lost 1 base, with 11 bases spanning the gap. CDR1 and CDR2 from the germline V gene are SGHRS and YFSETQ. This CDR3 is built from 15 residues. CDR3 nucleotide sequence: TGCGCCAGCAGCTTGGGTGGGGCGAGTTCCTACGAGCAGTACTTC. It encodes CASSLGGASSYEQYF.

J is TRBJ1-2 and V is TRBV4-3; 7 nucleotides align to TRBD1. V trimming: 0 bases; J trimming: 4 bases; junction bases outside the gene matches: 11. In germline, CDR1 is LGHNA, CDR2 YSLEER. There are 17 residues in the CDR3. CDR3 residues: CASSQDTGADGTYGYTF. CDR3 sequence (DNA): TGCGCCAGCAGCCAAGATACAGGGGCGGACGGGACCTATGGCTACACCTTC.

The chain uses TRBV18 and TRBJ2-1; D may be TRBD2 (5 bases). Germline V CDR1 and CDR2: KGHSH, LQKENI. The CDR3 is made up of 17 amino acids. The V gene lost 2 bases and the J gene lost 0 bases, with 14 bases spanning the gap. The CDR3 region is CASSPGLSRSSYNEQFF. CDR3 nucleotides: TGTGCCAGCTCACCAGGACTGTCGAGGAGCTCCTACAATGAGCAGTTCTTC.